This T cell receptor (beta chain) was retrieved from a study of blood T cells in healthy people across ages. A sample-barcoded 5' primer and a J-beta primer mix were used in a second PCR of roughly 7 to 11 cycles. A tag from a template-switch adaptor with 12 random nucleotides marked each cDNA molecule. Each CDR3 protein gets one entry after TCRdb re-called the 5' RACE reads with MiXCR. The table includes fewer than 1,000,000 distinct CDR3 sequences, around 43% detected once. This clonotype was recorded only once. This CDR3 is 14 amino acids long. V shed 3 bases and J shed 3 bases, with 11 bases lying between them. Researchers report isolating at least 7 million PBMCs per sample.

The TCR originated in a man aged 55 to 69 in good health. Sequenced material: blood. The chain couples TRBV12-3 or TRBV12-4 to TRBJ1-1; unclear D gene. Here the CDR3 DNA reads TGTGCCAGCAGTTTCGGTGGATCTTACACTGAAGCTTTCTTT. Amino acid sequence: CASSFGGSYTEAFF.